This T cell receptor (beta chain) was identified in a study of shared clonotypes between healthy human individuals. Study observations and caveats: Richness estimates generally favored naive over memory subsets. Depth was large, yet rarefaction showed that sorted-subset sequencing was incomplete.

V dropped 6 bases and J dropped 4 bases, with 7 bases sitting between them. In germline, CDR1 is DFQATT, CDR2 SNEGSKA (reference sequence). The CDR3 is made up of 11 amino acids. Positive CCR7 selection of CD45RO-negative cells yielded the naive CD8 cells, and terminally differentiated effector memory CD45RA+ cells were excluded. Repertoires were generated with immunoSEQ multiplex PCR, while TCRdb's copy carries only in-frame clones and drops some. The sample lists approximately 1.9 million clones; just over 90% were seen once. This clone was recorded only once. Its antigen remains unknown. The sample consisted of naive CD8+ T cells from PBMCs. This clonotype was obtained from a man between 18 and 35 years old in good health. Some clones in this sample may be carry-over from other donors' samples. V usage is TRBV20-1 and J usage is TRBJ2-1, with unresolved D. CDR3 region: CSAILYNEQFF. CDR3 nucleotides: TGCAGTGCCATCCTTTACAATGAGCAGTTCTTC.